One sample yielded the 26 T cell receptor beta chains listed below, sequenced in a study of T cell responses to AZD1222 COVID-19 vaccine. TCRdb's table, derived via immunoSEQ multiplex PCR, lists solely in-frame clones and lacks some. The table lists approximately 110,000 clones, roughly 86% of them singletons, with roughly 4.5% in the top ten. The specimen was peripheral blood, collected 28 days after the second AZD1222 dose. The receptor source for this set is an adult who received the AZD1222 COVID-19 vaccine.

The chain uses TRBV5-5 and TRBJ1-1; 8 nucleotides agree with TRBD1. The CDR3 has 17 residues. The germline V gene has CDR1 SGHKS and CDR2 YYEKEE (reference sequence). Losses at the gene ends were 4 bases for V and 0 bases for J; bases not matched to a gene: 11. In DNA, the CDR3 is TGTGCCAGCAGCGCCACCACAGGGGGGGTTTTGAACACTGAAGCTTTCTTT. Residues: CASSATTGGVLNTEAFF.

The chain carries TRBV6-4 and TRBJ2-3; 7 bases line up with TRBD2. From germline, CDR1 is MRHNA and CDR2 SNTAGT. Trimming took 3 bases from V and 6 from J; bases not matched to a gene: 6. The CDR3 spans 14 residues. The CDR3 bases are TGTGCCAGCAGTGAGGGGGGGGAAGGGGATACGCAGTATTTT. It yields the protein CASSEGGEGDTQYF.

This chain links TRBV10-3 with TRBJ2-5; D assignment may be TRBD1 or TRBD2 (6 bases each). CDR3 length: 14 amino acids. Germline V lookup: CDR1 ENHRY, CDR2 SYGVKD. V was pared by 5 bases and J by 4 bases, with 14 bases between. DNA of the CDR3: TGTGCCATCAGTCCCGGAGGAGGGGGAGAGACCCAGTACTTC. This codes for CAISPGGGGETQYF.

This chain links TRBV11-3 with TRBJ2-2, with no clear D. The germline V and J ends were trimmed by 2 bases and 4 bases, with 5 bases remaining between them. Looked up from germline, CDR1 is SGHNT and CDR2 is YENEEA. This CDR3 has 13 amino acids. The CDR3 loop reads CASSLSVTGELFF. In DNA form, the CDR3 reads TGTGCCAGCAGCTTATCGGTCACCGGGGAGCTGTTTTTT.

The chain couples TRBV12-3 or TRBV12-4 to TRBJ1-2; TRBD1 matches 9 bases. The V segment lost 3 bases and the J segment 4 bases; nucleotides outside the gene matches: 0. This CDR3 has 13 amino acids. The CDR3 protein is CASSLDRGYGYTF. CDR3 sequence (DNA): TGTGCCAGCAGTTTGGACAGGGGCTATGGCTACACCTTC.

The V call is TRBV5-4, the J call TRBJ1-3; D call uncertain. Germline lookup yields CDR1 SGHNT and CDR2 YYREEE (reference sequence). V gave up 2 bases and J gave up 0 bases, with 6 bases separating them. The CDR3 contains 14 residues. The CDR3 protein is CASSFEGSGNTIYF. CDR3 DNA sequence: TGTGCCAGCAGCTTTGAGGGCTCTGGAAACACCATATATTTT.

V gene TRBV27 combines with J gene TRBJ1-1; no clear D gene. The CDR3 runs 15 residues. V was trimmed by 5 bases and J by 1 base, leaving 14 bases between them. Germline CDR1 reads MNHEY; CDR2 reads SMNVEV (reference sequence). The CDR3 nucleotides read TGTGCCAGCAGTAAGGAACAGATTGGGAACACTGAAGCTTTCTTT. Translation gives CASSKEQIGNTEAFF.

This CDR3 is CASSYISPNQPQHF. As DNA, the CDR3 is TGTGCCAGCAGTTACATCTCCCCAAATCAGCCCCAGCATTTT. The chain combines TRBV6-2 or TRBV6-3 with TRBJ1-5; the D is unclear. Germline V gene data show CDR1 as MNHEY and CDR2 as SVGEGT. The CDR3 runs 14 residues. Deletions cut 2 bases from V and 4 bases from J, with 9 bases between.

The chain combines TRBV27 with TRBJ2-2; the D gene is possibly TRBD2 (5 bases). The CDR3 is 14 residues long. Germline lookup yields CDR1 MNHEY and CDR2 SMNVEV (reference sequence). V dropped 4 bases and J dropped 6 bases, with 12 bases sitting between them. The CDR3 loop reads CASSWNPGAGELFF. The DNA for the CDR3 is TGTGCCAGCAGTTGGAACCCCGGGGCCGGGGAGCTGTTTTTT.

The chain combines TRBV30 with TRBJ2-1; D might be TRBD1 or TRBD2, each matching 6 bases. CDR3 length equals 15 residues. Looked up from germline, CDR1 is GTSNPN and CDR2 is SVGIG (reference sequence). V dropped 5 bases and J dropped 4 bases, with 18 bases sitting between them. The CDR3 is CAWELGGGVYNEQFF. The CDR3 DNA follows: TGTGCCTGGGAGCTTGGGGGCGGGGTTTACAATGAGCAGTTCTTC.

This sequence joins TRBV27 and TRBJ2-1; the D is unclear. Germline lookup yields CDR1 MNHEY and CDR2 SMNVEV (reference sequence). The CDR3 runs 11 residues. The V gene lost 5 bases and the J gene lost 5 bases, with 4 bases spanning the gap. The CDR3: CASSRHNEQFF. The CDR3 DNA reads TGTGCCAGCAGTAGGCACAATGAGCAGTTCTTC.

The CDR3 loop reads CATSVGGDNEQFF. DNA for the CDR3: TGTGCCACCTCTGTCGGGGGGGACAATGAGCAGTTCTTC. The chain carries TRBV24-1 and TRBJ2-1; TRBD2 agrees at 8 bases. J gave up 5 bases and V 9 bases, and 5 bases lay outside the gene matches. CDR1 is KGHDR and CDR2 is SFDVKD in the germline V gene. The length of the CDR3 is 13 residues.

V and J are TRBV5-4 and TRBJ2-2, with 11 bases aligning to TRBD2. Germline V gene sequence: CDR1 SGHNT, CDR2 YYREEE (reference sequence). The CDR3 is 14 amino acids. The ends lost 5 bases at V and 7 bases at J; junction bases unmatched: 4. CDR3 sequence (DNA): TGTGCCAGCAGTAGCGGGGGGGATCGCGGGGAGCTGTTTTTT. This translates into CASSSGGDRGELFF.

The chain couples TRBV6-5 to TRBJ2-5, with D maybe TRBD1 (5 bases). V shed 5 bases and J shed 5 bases, with 18 bases lying between them. This CDR3 is built from 15 residues. CDR1 MNHEY and CDR2 SVGAGI come from the germline V gene. CDR3 loop: CASSRGARNIETQYF. The CDR3 DNA follows: TGTGCCAGCAGTCGTGGGGCCCGTAATATTGAGACCCAGTACTTC.

This chain connects TRBV4-3 to TRBJ2-2; 10 bases are shared with TRBD2. V lost 4 bases, J lost 2 bases, and 1 base stayed unmatched. The CDR3 covers 15 residues. In germline, CDR1 is LGHNA, CDR2 YSLEER. The CDR3 DNA is TGCGCCAGCAGCCCTAGCGGGAGAAACACCGGGGAGCTGTTTTTT. Its protein product is CASSPSGRNTGELFF.

The J gene is TRBJ1-4, the V gene TRBV19; 8 bases match TRBD1. The CDR3 is 14 residues long. Germline V gene lookup returns CDR1 LNHDA and CDR2 SQIVND (reference sequence). With 5 bases clipped from V and 5 bases from J, the junction kept 4 bases outside the gene matches. The CDR3 loop reads CASSSDRGNEKLFF. CDR3 nucleotide sequence: TGTGCCAGTAGTTCAGACAGGGGCAATGAAAAACTGTTTTTT.

As regards this clone: At the DNA level, this CDR3 is encoded by other sequences in the same sample as well. The genes are TRBV9 and TRBJ2-7; no definite D call. This CDR3 comprises 14 residues. V lost 0 bases to trimming and J lost 0 bases, with 7 bases between them. CDR1 SGDLS and CDR2 YYNGEE come from the germline V gene. The CDR3 protein is CASSVAGTSYEQYF. The DNA for the CDR3 is TGTGCCAGCAGCGTAGCTGGAACCTCCTACGAGCAGTACTTC. Full variable domain (outside the CDR3, taken from reference TRBV9 and TRBJ2-7): DSGVTQTPKHLITATGQRVTLRCSPRSGDLSVYWYQQSLDQGLQFLIQYYNGEERAKGNILERFSAQQFPDLHSELNLSSLELGDSALYFCASSVAGTSYEQYFGPGTRLTVT.

The V call is TRBV9, the J call TRBJ1-1; weak D call: TRBD1 (5 bases). Trimming pared 4 bases from V and 2 bases from J, leaving 12 bases between. There are 14 residues in the CDR3. Germline loops: CDR1 SGDLS, CDR2 YYNGEE. The CDR3 nucleotides are TGTGCCAGCAGCCTTGGGACGGTTAACACTGAAGCTTTCTTT. Translation: CASSLGTVNTEAFF. The variable domain in full, with the rest retrieved from reference TRBV9 and TRBJ1-1, is DSGVTQTPKHLITATGQRVTLRCSPRSGDLSVYWYQQSLDQGLQFLIQYYNGEERAKGNILERFSAQQFPDLHSELNLSSLELGDSALYFCASSLGTVNTEAFFGQGTRLTVV.

This clone is a singleton in its sample. This chain joins TRBV7-3 and TRBJ2-3; D ambiguous. The CDR3 is 12 residues long. Germline V lookup: CDR1 SGHTA, CDR2 FQGTGA. V lost 4 bases to trimming and J lost 5 bases, with 7 bases between them. CDR3 loop: CASSSSGDTQYF. CDR3 DNA sequence: TGTGCCAGCAGCTCTAGTGGAGATACGCAGTATTTT.

V and J are TRBV7-8 and TRBJ2-2; possible D gene TRBD1, 5 bases. V dropped 7 bases and J dropped 0 bases, with 18 bases sitting between them. The germline CDR1 and CDR2 sequences are SGHVS and FQNEAQ. The CDR3 sequence is 17 residues long. The CDR3 protein is CASNYRWKGSNTGELFF. CDR3 sequence (DNA): TGTGCCAGCAACTACCGGTGGAAGGGGTCGAACACCGGGGAGCTGTTTTTT.

Worth noting for this clone: Within the sample, other DNA sequences also encode this same CDR3. V and J are TRBV19 and TRBJ1-5; D unclear. CDR3 length: 14 amino acids. The ends were cut back, 3 bases at V and 1 base at J, with 7 bases in the middle. In germline, CDR1 is LNHDA, CDR2 SQIVND (reference sequence). As DNA, the CDR3 is TGTGCCAGTAGTATTACGGGGAGCAATCAGCCCCAGCATTTT. Translation gives CASSITGSNQPQHF.

The sample holds one count of this clone. This chain uses TRBV4-1 with TRBJ1-6; D unclear. In germline, CDR1 is MGHRA, CDR2 YSYEKL. The CDR3 is made up of 16 amino acids. V gave up 3 bases and J gave up 0 bases, with 9 bases separating them. In DNA, the CDR3 is TGCGCCAGCAGCCAGATAACGAGCTCCTATAATTCACCCCTCCACTTT. Its translation is CASSQITSSYNSPLHF.

The CDR3 is CASSCRDRGPVANQPQHF. For the CDR3, the DNA is TGTGCCAGCTCTTGCCGGGACAGGGGGCCGGTAGCCAATCAGCCCCAGCATTTT. The chain employs TRBV18 and TRBJ1-5; 12 nucleotides align to TRBD1. The CDR3 totals 18 residues. Germline-derived CDR1 and CDR2 are KGHSH and LQKENI. The V segment lost 6 bases and the J segment 3 bases; nucleotides outside the gene matches: 12.

The rearrangement links TRBV5-1 to TRBJ1-2; 9 bases align to TRBD1. The CDR3 has 15 residues. After removal of 1 base from V and 4 bases from J, the junction contained 5 bases not matched to a gene. Germline V gives CDR1 SGHRS, CDR2 YFSETQ. Written as DNA, the CDR3 is TGCGCCAGCAGCTTGCAAGGACAGGGGACCTATGGCTACACCTTC. This codes for CASSLQGQGTYGYTF.

The chain employs TRBV19 and TRBJ2-3; D perhaps matches TRBD2 (6 bases). Trimming removed 4 bases from V and 4 bases from J, with 18 bases in between. CDR1 is LNHDA, CDR2 SQIVND, per germline (reference sequence). CDR3 length: 16 amino acids. CDR3 coding DNA: TGTGCCAGTAGTAACGGCGGGGCAGGGCATTCAGATACGCAGTATTTT. This codes for CASSNGGAGHSDTQYF.

This clone was observed once. The chain has TRBV7-2 and TRBJ2-7, with 8 bases that match TRBD1. Trimming took 5 bases from V and 6 from J; bases not matched to a gene: 12. CDR3 length equals 15 residues. Germline V gene data show CDR1 as SGHTA and CDR2 as FQGNSA. The CDR3 region is CASSGQGTMRSEQYF. As DNA, the CDR3 is TGTGCCAGCAGCGGACAGGGAACAATGCGTAGCGAGCAGTACTTC. Using reference TRBV7-2 and TRBJ2-7 for the parts outside the CDR3, the full variable domain is GAGVSQSPSNKVTEKGKDVELRCDPISGHTALYWYRQSLGQGLEFLIYFQGNSAPDKSGLPSDRFSAERTGGSVSTLTIQRTQQEDSAVYLCASSGQGTMRSEQYFGPGTRLTVT.